This T cell receptor (beta chain) was captured by sequencing in a study of technical replicates of blood from a few donors. Using immunoSEQ multiplex PCR, the repertoire was profiled, and TCRdb retains in-frame clones only, with some absent. The sample shows 66,000 or so clones, around 97% of them seen only once. The specimen was T cells isolated from PBMCs. This sequence originates from a human donor in good health.

The DNA of the CDR3 is TGTGCCAGCAGTGGTTCCGGGGGGTACCGATACGAAAAACTGTTTTTT. Residues: CASSGSGGYRYEKLFF. The chain is built from TRBV2 and TRBJ1-4, with a possible D match to TRBD1 (5 bases). Germline-derived CDR1 and CDR2 are SNHLY and FYNNEI. The CDR3 is made up of 16 amino acids. Trimming removed 4 bases from V and 8 bases from J, with 20 bases in between.